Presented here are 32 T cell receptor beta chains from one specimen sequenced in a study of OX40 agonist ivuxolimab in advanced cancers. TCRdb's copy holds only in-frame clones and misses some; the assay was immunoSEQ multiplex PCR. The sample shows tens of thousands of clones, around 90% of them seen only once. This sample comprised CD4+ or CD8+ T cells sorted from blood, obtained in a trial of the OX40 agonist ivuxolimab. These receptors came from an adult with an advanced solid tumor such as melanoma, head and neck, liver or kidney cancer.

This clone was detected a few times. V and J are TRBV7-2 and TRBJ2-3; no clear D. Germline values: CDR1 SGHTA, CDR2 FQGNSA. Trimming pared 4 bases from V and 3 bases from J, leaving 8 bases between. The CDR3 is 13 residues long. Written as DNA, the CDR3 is TGTGCCAGCAGCTCGATGCGTACAGATACGCAGTATTTT. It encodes CASSSMRTDTQYF.

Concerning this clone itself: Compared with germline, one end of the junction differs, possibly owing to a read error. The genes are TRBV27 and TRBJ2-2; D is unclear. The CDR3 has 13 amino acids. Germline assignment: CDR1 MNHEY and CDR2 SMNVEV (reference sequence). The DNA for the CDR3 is TGTGCCAGCAGTTTCCAGAACCCCGGGGAGCTGTTTTTT. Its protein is CASSFQNPGELFF.

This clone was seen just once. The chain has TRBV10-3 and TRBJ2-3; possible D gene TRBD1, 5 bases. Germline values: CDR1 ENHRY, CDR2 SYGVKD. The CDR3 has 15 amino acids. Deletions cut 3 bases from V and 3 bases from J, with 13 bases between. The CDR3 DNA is TGTGCCATCAGTGACTGGAGAAGGGGAACAGATACGCAGTATTTT. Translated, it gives CAISDWRRGTDTQYF.

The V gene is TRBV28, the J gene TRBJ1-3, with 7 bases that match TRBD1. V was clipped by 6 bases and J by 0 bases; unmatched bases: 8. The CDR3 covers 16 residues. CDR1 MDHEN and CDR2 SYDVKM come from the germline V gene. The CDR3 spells CASRSPGQSSGNTIYF. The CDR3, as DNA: TGTGCCAGCAGATCACCGGGACAGAGCTCTGGAAACACCATATATTTT.

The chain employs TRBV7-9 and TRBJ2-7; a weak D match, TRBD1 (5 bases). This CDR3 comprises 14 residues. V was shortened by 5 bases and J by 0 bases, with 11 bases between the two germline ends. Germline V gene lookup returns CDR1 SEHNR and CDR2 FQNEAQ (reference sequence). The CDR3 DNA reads TGTGCCAGCAGCCCAAGGGGTAGCTCCTACGAGCAGTACTTC. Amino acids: CASSPRGSSYEQYF.

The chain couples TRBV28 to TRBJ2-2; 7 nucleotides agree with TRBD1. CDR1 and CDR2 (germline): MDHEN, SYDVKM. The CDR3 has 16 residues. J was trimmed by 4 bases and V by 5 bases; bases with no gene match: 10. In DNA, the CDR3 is TGTGCCAGCAGTCCCCACGGACAGGAGAGCACCGGGGAGCTGTTTTTT. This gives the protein CASSPHGQESTGELFF.

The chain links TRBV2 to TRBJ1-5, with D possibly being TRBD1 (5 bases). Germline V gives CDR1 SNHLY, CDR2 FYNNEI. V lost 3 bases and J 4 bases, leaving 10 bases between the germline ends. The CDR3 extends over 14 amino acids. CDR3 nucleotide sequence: TGTGCCAGCAGTGATAAGACAGCTAATCAGCCCCAGCATTTT. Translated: CASSDKTANQPQHF.

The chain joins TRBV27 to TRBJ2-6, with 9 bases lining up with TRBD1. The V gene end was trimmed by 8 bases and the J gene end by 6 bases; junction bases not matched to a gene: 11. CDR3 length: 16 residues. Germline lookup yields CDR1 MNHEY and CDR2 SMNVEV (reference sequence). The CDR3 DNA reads TGTGCCAGCGCGAGACAGGGGGGAACATCGGCCAACGTCCTGACTTTC. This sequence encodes CASARQGGTSANVLTF.

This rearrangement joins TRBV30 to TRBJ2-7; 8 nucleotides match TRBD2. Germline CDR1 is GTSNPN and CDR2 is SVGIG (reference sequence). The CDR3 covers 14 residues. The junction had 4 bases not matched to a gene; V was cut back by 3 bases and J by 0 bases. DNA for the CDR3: TGTGCCTGGAGCTGGAGCGGGAGCTCCTACGAGCAGTACTTC. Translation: CAWSWSGSSYEQYF.

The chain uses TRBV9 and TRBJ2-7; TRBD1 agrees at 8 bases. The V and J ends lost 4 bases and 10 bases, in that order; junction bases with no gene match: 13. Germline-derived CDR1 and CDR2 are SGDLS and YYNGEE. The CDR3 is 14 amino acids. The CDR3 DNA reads TGTGCCAGCAGCCCCAGGACAGGGTTAACGCCCCAGTACTTC. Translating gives CASSPRTGLTPQYF.

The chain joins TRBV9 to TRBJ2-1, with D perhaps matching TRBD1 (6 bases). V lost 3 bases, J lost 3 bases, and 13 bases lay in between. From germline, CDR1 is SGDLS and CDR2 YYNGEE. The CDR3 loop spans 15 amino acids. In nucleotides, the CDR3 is TGTGCCAGCAGCGAACAGGGAGACCACTACAATGAGCAGTTCTTC. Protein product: CASSEQGDHYNEQFF.

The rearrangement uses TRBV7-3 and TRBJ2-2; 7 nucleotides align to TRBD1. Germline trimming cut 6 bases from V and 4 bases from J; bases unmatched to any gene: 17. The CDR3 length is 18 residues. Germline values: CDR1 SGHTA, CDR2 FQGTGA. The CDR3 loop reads CASSHTPGQRTGTGELFF. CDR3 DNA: TGTGCCAGCAGTCATACCCCGGGACAAAGGACAGGCACCGGGGAGCTGTTTTTT.

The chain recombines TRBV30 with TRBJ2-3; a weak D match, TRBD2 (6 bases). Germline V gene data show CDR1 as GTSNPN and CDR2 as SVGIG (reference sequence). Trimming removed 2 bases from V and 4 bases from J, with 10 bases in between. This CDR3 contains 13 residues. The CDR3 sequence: CAWSPRRADTQYF. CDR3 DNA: TGTGCCTGGAGTCCCAGGAGGGCAGATACGCAGTATTTT.

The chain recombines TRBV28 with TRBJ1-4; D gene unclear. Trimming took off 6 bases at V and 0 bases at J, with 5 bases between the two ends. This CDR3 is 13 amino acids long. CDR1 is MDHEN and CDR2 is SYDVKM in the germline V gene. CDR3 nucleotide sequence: TGTGCCAGCAGGGACTCAACTAATGAAAAACTGTTTTTT. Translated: CASRDSTNEKLFF. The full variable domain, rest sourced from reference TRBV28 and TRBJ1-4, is DVKVTQSSRYLVKRTGEKVFLECVQDMDHENMFWYRQDPGLGLRLIYFSYDVKMKEKGDIPEGYSVSREKKERFSLILESASTNQTSMYLCASRDSTNEKLFFGSGTQLSVL.

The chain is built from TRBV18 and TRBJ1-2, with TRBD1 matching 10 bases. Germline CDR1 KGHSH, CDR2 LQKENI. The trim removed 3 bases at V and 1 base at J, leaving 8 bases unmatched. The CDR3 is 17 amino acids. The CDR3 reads CASSPSRTGGDNYGYTF. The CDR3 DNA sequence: TGTGCCAGCTCACCCTCCAGGACAGGGGGGGATAACTATGGCTACACCTTC.

DNA of the CDR3: TGTGCCAGCACCCCACAGGGACGCGCCACTGAAGCTTTCTTT. It codes for CASTPQGRATEAFF. The chain has TRBV6-6 and TRBJ1-1; TRBD1 is a possible D gene (6 bases). Germline CDR1 and CDR2: MNHNY and SVGAGI (reference sequence). This CDR3 is 14 amino acids long. V dropped 7 bases and J dropped 4 bases, with 16 bases sitting between them.

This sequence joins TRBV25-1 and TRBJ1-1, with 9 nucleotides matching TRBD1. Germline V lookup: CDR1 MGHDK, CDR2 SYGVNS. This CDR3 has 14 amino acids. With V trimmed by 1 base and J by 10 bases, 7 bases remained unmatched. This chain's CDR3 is CASSESGTGLLAFF. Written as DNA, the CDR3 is TGTGCCAGCAGTGAATCAGGGACAGGGCTTTTAGCTTTCTTT.

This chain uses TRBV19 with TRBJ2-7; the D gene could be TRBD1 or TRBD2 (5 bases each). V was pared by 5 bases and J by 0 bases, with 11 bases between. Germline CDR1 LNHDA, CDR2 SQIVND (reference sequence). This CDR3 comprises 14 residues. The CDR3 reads CASSGTAHSYEQYF. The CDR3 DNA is TGTGCCAGTAGTGGGACCGCACACTCCTACGAGCAGTACTTC.

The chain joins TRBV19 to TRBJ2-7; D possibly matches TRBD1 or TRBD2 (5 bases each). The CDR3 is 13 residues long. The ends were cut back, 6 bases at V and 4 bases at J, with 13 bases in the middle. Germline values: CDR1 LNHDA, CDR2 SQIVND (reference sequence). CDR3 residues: CASSRERKYEQYF. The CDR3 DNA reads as TGTGCCAGTAGCAGGGAGCGAAAATACGAGCAGTACTTC.

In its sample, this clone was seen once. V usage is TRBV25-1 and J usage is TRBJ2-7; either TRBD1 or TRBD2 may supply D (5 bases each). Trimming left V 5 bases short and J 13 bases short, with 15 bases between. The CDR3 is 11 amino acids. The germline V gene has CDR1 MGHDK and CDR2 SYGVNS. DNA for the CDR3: TGTGCCAGCAGTCCCGGGACGGTATGTTACTTC. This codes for CASSPGTVCYF.

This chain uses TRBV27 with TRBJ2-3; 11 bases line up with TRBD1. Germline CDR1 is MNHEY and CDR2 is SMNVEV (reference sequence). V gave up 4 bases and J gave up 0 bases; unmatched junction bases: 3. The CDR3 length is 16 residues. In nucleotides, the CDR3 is TGTGCCAGCAGTTCTCGGACAGGGGGCAGCACAGATACGCAGTATTTT. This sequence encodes CASSSRTGGSTDTQYF.

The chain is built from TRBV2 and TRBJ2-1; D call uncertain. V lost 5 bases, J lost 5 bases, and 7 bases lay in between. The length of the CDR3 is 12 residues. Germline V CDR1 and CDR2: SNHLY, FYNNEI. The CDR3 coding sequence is TGTGCCAGCAGTAAGGACGACAATGAGCAGTTCTTC. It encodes CASSKDDNEQFF. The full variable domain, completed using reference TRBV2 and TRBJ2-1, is EPEVTQTPSHQVTQMGQEVILRCVPISNHLYFYWYRQILGQKVEFLVSFYNNEISEKSEIFDDQFSVERPDGSNFTLKIRSTKLEDSAMYFCASSKDDNEQFFGPGTRLTVL.

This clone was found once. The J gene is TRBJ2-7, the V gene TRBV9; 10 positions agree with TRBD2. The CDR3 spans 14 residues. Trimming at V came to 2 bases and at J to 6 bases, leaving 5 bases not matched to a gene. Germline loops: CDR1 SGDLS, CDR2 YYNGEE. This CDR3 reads CASSVASGRGEQYF. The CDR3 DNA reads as TGTGCCAGCAGCGTGGCTAGCGGGAGAGGCGAGCAGTACTTC.

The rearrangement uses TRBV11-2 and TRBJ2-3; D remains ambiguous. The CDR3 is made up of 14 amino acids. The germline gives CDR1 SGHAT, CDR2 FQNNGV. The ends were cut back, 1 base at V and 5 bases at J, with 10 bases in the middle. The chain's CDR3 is CASSLVTVGDTQYF. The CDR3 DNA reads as TGTGCCAGCAGCTTAGTGACGGTCGGAGATACGCAGTATTTT.

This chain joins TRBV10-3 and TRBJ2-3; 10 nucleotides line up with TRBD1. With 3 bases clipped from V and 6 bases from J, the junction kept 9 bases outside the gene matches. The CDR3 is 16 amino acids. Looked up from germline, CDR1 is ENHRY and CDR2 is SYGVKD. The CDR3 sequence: CAISDSDRGIRDTQYF. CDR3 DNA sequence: TGTGCCATCAGTGATTCGGACAGGGGGATTAGGGATACGCAGTATTTT.

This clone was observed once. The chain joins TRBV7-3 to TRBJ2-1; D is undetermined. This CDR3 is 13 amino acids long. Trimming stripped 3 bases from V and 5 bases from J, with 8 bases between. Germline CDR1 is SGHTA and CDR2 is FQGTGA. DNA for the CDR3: TGTGCCAGCAGCTTCTTGACACACAATGAGCAGTTCTTC. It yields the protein CASSFLTHNEQFF.

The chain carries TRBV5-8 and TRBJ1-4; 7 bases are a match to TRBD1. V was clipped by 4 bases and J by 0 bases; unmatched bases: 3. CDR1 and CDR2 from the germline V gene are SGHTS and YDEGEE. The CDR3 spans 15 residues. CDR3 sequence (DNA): TGTGCCAGCAGCGCCGGGACAGCAACTAATGAAAAACTGTTTTTT. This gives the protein CASSAGTATNEKLFF.

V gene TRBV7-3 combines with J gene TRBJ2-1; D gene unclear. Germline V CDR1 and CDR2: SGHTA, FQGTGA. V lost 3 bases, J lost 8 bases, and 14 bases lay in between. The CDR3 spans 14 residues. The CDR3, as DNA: TGTGCCAGCAGCTTGGTGTATCCTGACGATGAGCAGTTCTTC. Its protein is CASSLVYPDDEQFF.

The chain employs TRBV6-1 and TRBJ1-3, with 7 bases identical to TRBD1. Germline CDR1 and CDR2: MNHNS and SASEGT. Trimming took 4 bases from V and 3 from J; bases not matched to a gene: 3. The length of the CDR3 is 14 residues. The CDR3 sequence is CASSADRVGNTIYF. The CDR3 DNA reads TGTGCCAGCAGTGCAGACAGGGTTGGAAACACCATATATTTT.

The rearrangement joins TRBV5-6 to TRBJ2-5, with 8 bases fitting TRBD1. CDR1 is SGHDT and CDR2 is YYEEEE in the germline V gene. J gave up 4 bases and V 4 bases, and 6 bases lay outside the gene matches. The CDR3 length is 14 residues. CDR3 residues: CASSADQGAETQYF. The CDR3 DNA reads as TGTGCCAGCAGCGCCGATCAGGGGGCAGAGACCCAGTACTTC.

The CDR3 region is CASRRLGGSTDTQYF. CDR3 nucleotides: TGTGCCAGCAGGAGACTAGGGGGTAGCACAGATACGCAGTATTTT. This sequence joins TRBV2 and TRBJ2-3, with D possibly being TRBD1 or TRBD2 (6 bases each). This CDR3 is 15 amino acids long. V was trimmed by 6 bases and J by 0 bases, leaving 13 bases between them. Germline V gene sequence: CDR1 SNHLY, CDR2 FYNNEI.

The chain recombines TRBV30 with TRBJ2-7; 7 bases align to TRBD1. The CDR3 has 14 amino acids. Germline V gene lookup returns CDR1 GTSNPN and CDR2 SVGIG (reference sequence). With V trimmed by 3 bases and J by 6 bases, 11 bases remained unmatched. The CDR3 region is CAWRKTGRIGEQYF. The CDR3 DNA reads TGTGCCTGGAGGAAGACAGGGAGAATAGGCGAGCAGTACTTC.